This T cell receptor (beta chain) was captured in a study of tumor-infiltrating lymphocytes in primary liver carcinoma. The CDR3 totals 16 residues. CDR1 is MGHRA, CDR2 YSYEKL, per germline. Total RNA amounting to 500 ng was the source from which TCR beta cDNA was made with a constant-region primer. Nested multiplex PCR, run for three rounds with slightly modified ARM-PCR, yielded TCR beta libraries. Researchers ran the first two PCR rounds for roughly 11 cycles each with TRBV1-TRBV30 forward primers and a C-beta reverse primer. TCRdb analysed the multiplex PCR reads with MiXCR anew, one entry per CDR3 protein. This sample has about 210,000 distinct CDR3 sequences; roughly 80% occur once, and the top ten carry about a sixth. Details on this clonotype: Germline and junction disagree at one end, which may indicate a read error.

Co-extraction of RNA and DNA was performed on 20-30 mg of unsorted bulk tissue. The patients had histopathologically diagnosed primary liver carcinoma, and their disease was treated by surgical resection. Treatment-naive at the time, the patients had chronic HBV infection. The sampling covered five separate regions of each tumor. The clonotype comes from a middle-aged man with primary liver carcinoma and hepatitis B virus infection. The gene calls are TRBV4-1 and TRBJ2-2, with D perhaps matching TRBD2 (5 bases). Source material: tumor tissue from primary liver carcinoma. CDR3 nucleotides: TGCGCCGGCAGCCAAGATTACGGGTCGAACACCGGGGAGCTGTTGTTT. Its protein is CAGSQDYGSNTGELLF.